The 27 T cell receptor beta chains in this list originate from one sample, sequenced in a study of blood T cell repertoires in COVID-19. Clones were sequenced by immunoSEQ multiplex PCR, and TCRdb holds only the in-frame ones, with some missing. Among 30,000 or so clones listed, approximately 88% were seen once. Sample: peripheral blood. The source of these receptors is a man at least 80 years old with active COVID-19.

The chain has TRBV5-4 and TRBJ2-2; 9 bases map to TRBD1. The germline CDR1 and CDR2 sequences are SGHNT and YYREEE (reference sequence). The CDR3 is 16 residues long. Losses at the gene ends were 4 bases for V and 2 bases for J; bases not matched to a gene: 6. The chain's CDR3 is CASSPPGQGNTGELFF. The DNA of the CDR3 is TGTGCCAGCAGCCCCCCGGGACAGGGTAACACCGGGGAGCTGTTTTTT.

A remark on this clone: Since the CDR3 does not end with the conserved phenylalanine or tryptophan, this likely comes from a read error. It is unclear where the CDR3 begins or ends on the DNA, so no DNA is shown, and the CDR3 is as TCRdb lists it. V usage is TRBV20-1 and J usage is TRBJ1-1. Germline CDR1 is DFQATT and CDR2 is SNEGSKA (reference sequence). The CDR3 extends over 10 residues, inclusive of both ends. CDR3 sequence: CSAPGGAGRI.

The rearrangement joins TRBV4-2 to TRBJ1-1, with a tentative D call TRBD1 (5 bases). The germline gives CDR1 LGHNA, CDR2 YNFKEQ. The CDR3 is made up of 16 amino acids. V was shortened by 0 bases and J by 4 bases, with 15 bases between the two germline ends. The CDR3 DNA reads TGTGCCAGCAGCCAAGATTCAGACAGACTCTCCACTGAAGCTTTCTTT. Amino acids: CASSQDSDRLSTEAFF.

The chain combines TRBV6-2 or TRBV6-3 with TRBJ2-6; no reliable D call. Trimming removed 2 bases at V and 0 bases at J, with 8 bases between. The CDR3 is made up of 16 amino acids. CDR1 and CDR2 from the germline V gene are MNHEY and SVGEGT. The CDR3 spells CASSYPSLSGANVLTF. CDR3 coding DNA: TGTGCCAGCAGTTACCCCTCCCTCTCTGGGGCCAACGTCCTGACTTTC.

V gene TRBV30 combines with J gene TRBJ1-1, with D possibly matching TRBD1 (5 bases). CDR1 and CDR2 from the germline V gene are GTSNPN and SVGIG (reference sequence). The CDR3 extends over 14 amino acids. Trimming took 2 bases from V and 0 from J, leaving 10 bases between them. CDR3 amino acids: CAWSLRGVNTEAFF. The CDR3 coding sequence is TGTGCCTGGAGTCTAAGGGGTGTGAACACTGAAGCTTTCTTT. Full variable domain (missing parts from reference TRBV30 and TRBJ1-1): SQTIHQWPATLVQPVGSPLSLECTVEGTSNPNLYWYRQAAGRGLQLLFYSVGIGQISSEVPQNLSASRPQDRQFILSSKKLLLSDSGFYLCAWSLRGVNTEAFFGQGTRLTVV.

The chain couples TRBV25-1 to TRBJ1-5, with 10 bases lining up with TRBD1. Germline V gene sequence: CDR1 MGHDK, CDR2 SYGVNS. Trimming removed 4 bases from V and 2 bases from J; junction bases left unmatched: 2. The CDR3 has 15 residues. As DNA, the CDR3 is TGTGCCAGCAGTGGCGGGACAGGGGGCAATCAGCCCCAGCATTTT. This codes for CASSGGTGGNQPQHF.

The chain links TRBV19 to TRBJ2-7, with D uncertain. The CDR3 is 16 amino acids. Deletions cut 3 bases from V and 2 bases from J, with 17 bases between. Germline V gene lookup returns CDR1 LNHDA and CDR2 SQIVND (reference sequence). The CDR3 spells CASSIEWATPAYEQYF. The CDR3 DNA reads as TGTGCCAGTAGTATTGAGTGGGCAACTCCTGCCTACGAGCAGTACTTC. The whole variable domain, filled in from reference TRBV19 and TRBJ2-7, reads DGGITQSPKYLFRKEGQNVTLSCEQNLNHDAMYWYRQDPGQGLRLIYYSQIVNDFQKGDIAEGYSVSREKKESFPLTVTSAQKNPTAFYLCASSIEWATPAYEQYFGPGTRLTVT.

The J gene is TRBJ1-5, the V gene TRBV19; possibly TRBD1 for D (5 bases). Germline CDR1 reads LNHDA; CDR2 reads SQIVND (reference sequence). The CDR3 covers 15 residues. The V and J ends lost 3 bases and 6 bases respectively, with 15 bases between them. CDR3 sequence (DNA): TGTGCCAGTAGTATTTCAGGGTATGGGGCTCAGCCCCAGCATTTT. Its protein product is CASSISGYGAQPQHF.

This chain links TRBV7-2 with TRBJ2-7, with 7 nucleotides matching TRBD1. V lost 5 bases, J lost 11 bases, and 12 bases stayed unmatched. Germline V lookup: CDR1 SGHTA, CDR2 FQGNSA. The CDR3 is made up of 13 amino acids. Here the CDR3 reads CASSPLLFGQEYF. The CDR3 DNA sequence: TGTGCCAGCAGCCCCCTGCTATTCGGACAGGAGTACTTC. Filled out from reference TRBV7-2 and TRBJ2-7, the complete variable domain reads GAGVSQSPSNKVTEKGKDVELRCDPISGHTALYWYRQSLGQGLEFLIYFQGNSAPDKSGLPSDRFSAERTGGSVSTLTIQRTQQEDSAVYLCASSPLLFGQEYFGPGTRLTVT.

The chain uses TRBV15 and TRBJ2-7; 8 positions agree with TRBD2. The CDR3 is 17 amino acids. CDR1 is LNHNV, CDR2 YYDKDF, per germline (reference sequence). V was clipped by 0 bases and J by 0 bases; unmatched bases: 7. The CDR3, as DNA: TGTGCCACCAGCAGAGATGGGCGGGGGGTTGGCTCCTACGAGCAGTACTTC. Translation gives CATSRDGRGVGSYEQYF.

The gene calls are TRBV29-1 and TRBJ1-5; D remains ambiguous. V was cut by 7 bases and J by 5 bases, with 12 bases left in between. Looked up from germline, CDR1 is SQVTM and CDR2 is ANQGSEA. The CDR3 consists of 12 residues. CDR3 region: CSAPDCYQPQHF. The CDR3 coding sequence is TGCAGCGCACCGGACTGTTATCAGCCCCAGCATTTT.

This chain uses TRBV25-1 with TRBJ1-1; TRBD1 agrees at 9 bases. CDR3 length equals 15 residues. Looked up from germline, CDR1 is MGHDK and CDR2 is SYGVNS. The junction had 10 bases not matched to a gene; V was cut back by 7 bases and J by 4 bases. The CDR3 region has the DNA TGTGCCAGCACCACAGGGGGCAGGTCCGGCACTGAAGCTTTCTTT. Its protein is CASTTGGRSGTEAFF.

The chain couples TRBV10-3 to TRBJ2-3, with TRBD1 identical over 9 bases. Per the germline V gene, CDR1 is ENHRY and CDR2 is SYGVKD. This CDR3 is built from 14 residues. The J segment lost 5 bases and the V segment lost 10 bases, leaving 10 bases of the junction unmatched. The DNA of the CDR3 is TGTGCCACGAAAACACAGGGGGCGCAAGATACGCAGTATTTT. Encoded protein: CATKTQGAQDTQYF.

This chain joins TRBV1 and TRBJ2-3; the table calls TRBD2, which could not be checked here. TRBV1 is a pseudogene segment. CDR3 length: 17 amino acids. CDR3 amino acids: CTSNRAGGVVGTDTQYF. The CDR3 region has the DNA TGCACCAGCAATCGGGCGGGGGGGGTGGTTGGGACAGATACGCAGTATTTT.

V is TRBV30 and J is TRBJ2-3; the match to TRBD1 covers 8 bases. CDR3 length equals 13 residues. V was clipped by 3 bases and J by 4 bases; unmatched bases: 3. Germline CDR1 and CDR2: GTSNPN and SVGIG (reference sequence). The DNA of the CDR3 is TGTGCCTGGAGCGGACAGGGCCCAGATACGCAGTATTTT. This sequence encodes CAWSGQGPDTQYF.

The chain recombines TRBV29-1 with TRBJ1-1; weak D call: TRBD1 (6 bases). The CDR3 extends over 13 amino acids. Deletions cut 7 bases from V and 1 base from J, with 13 bases between. CDR1 and CDR2 from the germline V gene are SQVTM and ANQGSEA. CDR3 sequence: CSAGDRRNTEAFF. For the CDR3, the DNA is TGCAGCGCCGGCGACAGGCGGAACACTGAAGCTTTCTTT.

The rearrangement uses TRBV9 and TRBJ1-1; TRBD1 might be the D (6 bases). In germline, CDR1 is SGDLS, CDR2 YYNGEE. V was pared by 2 bases and J by 1 base, with 15 bases between. The CDR3 contains 16 residues. The CDR3 nucleotides are TGTGCCAGCAGCGTCGCCCCCACAGGGACGAACACTGAAGCTTTCTTT. The encoded protein is CASSVAPTGTNTEAFF.

The rearrangement joins TRBV5-8 to TRBJ2-7; maybe TRBD2 (5 bases). Germline V gives CDR1 SGHTS, CDR2 YDEGEE. V was clipped by 4 bases and J by 4 bases, with 15 bases between them. The CDR3 covers 14 residues. The CDR3, as DNA: TGTGCCAGCAGCCTGCCACGGGGTGTGTACGAGCAGTACTTC. Translation gives CASSLPRGVYEQYF.

This clone was seen just once. This sample also contains other DNA sequences that code for the same CDR3. The genes are TRBV5-1 and TRBJ2-1; the match to TRBD2 covers 7 bases. CDR1 is SGHRS and CDR2 is YFSETQ in the germline V gene. V was pared by 7 bases and J by 4 bases, with 8 bases of the junction left unmatched. The CDR3 length is 14 residues. The CDR3 DNA is TGCGCCAGCTCTGGGGGGGAGAGATACAATGAGCAGTTCTTC. Amino acid sequence: CASSGGERYNEQFF.

CDR3 loop: CASRSPPGGGTQYF. The CDR3 DNA reads as TGTGCAAGTCGCTCCCCCCCAGGCGGGGGGACCCAGTACTTC. This chain joins TRBV12-2 and TRBJ2-5; the table's D call of TRBD2 was not tested on the DNA. TRBV12-2 is noted as a pseudogene. The CDR3 is made up of 14 amino acids.

The chain has TRBV5-1 and TRBJ1-4, with TRBD1 matching over 7 bases. The junction had 4 bases not matched to a gene; V was cut back by 0 bases and J by 8 bases. Germline V gives CDR1 SGHRS, CDR2 YFSETQ. CDR3 length: 14 residues. Here the CDR3 reads CASSLGQGGEKLFF. The CDR3 bases are TGCGCCAGCAGCTTGGGACAGGGAGGAGAAAAACTGTTTTTT.

The rearrangement uses TRBV21-1 and TRBJ2-5; TRBD2 is the table's D call, not checked against the DNA. TRBV21-1 represents a pseudogene. This CDR3 contains 15 residues. DNA for the CDR3: TGTGCCAGCAGCAAAGCGACTAGCGGGGAAGAGACCCAGTACTTC. Protein product: CASSKATSGEETQYF.

CDR3 sequence reads: CASSATGASSLKQFF. The CDR3 coding sequence is TGCGCCAGCAGTGCTACAGGGGCGAGTAGCTTAAAGCAGTTCTTC. The rearrangement uses TRBV10-1 and TRBJ2-1, with 7 bases aligning to TRBD1. Unmatched junction bases numbered 14, after V lost 4 bases and J lost 11 bases. This CDR3 contains 15 residues. CDR1 and CDR2 from the germline V gene are WNHNN and SYGVQD (reference sequence).

The chain carries TRBV9 and TRBJ2-3; perhaps TRBD2 as D (5 bases). V lost 3 bases to trimming and J lost 4 bases, with 15 bases between them. CDR3 length: 15 amino acids. Germline V gene lookup returns CDR1 SGDLS and CDR2 YYNGEE. The CDR3 coding sequence is TGTGCCAGCAGCGCGAGGGAAGGGAGTTCAGATACGCAGTATTTT. As protein: CASSAREGSSDTQYF.

This chain connects TRBV5-6 to TRBJ2-3; D is perhaps TRBD1 (5 bases). Germline V gene data show CDR1 as SGHDT and CDR2 as YYEEEE. With 0 bases removed from V and 2 bases from J, the gap between germline ends came to 7 bases. This CDR3 region has 14 residues. Here the CDR3 reads CASSLADTTDTQYF. CDR3 in DNA: TGTGCCAGCAGCTTGGCGGACACCACAGATACGCAGTATTTT.

In nucleotides, the CDR3 is TGTGCCAGCAGTGATCCGGGGGCTAACTATGGCTACACCTTC. Residues: CASSDPGANYGYTF. The chain couples TRBV6-1 to TRBJ1-2, with D perhaps TRBD1 (5 bases). Germline V lookup: CDR1 MNHNS, CDR2 SASEGT. V was cut by 3 bases and J by 0 bases, with 8 bases left in between. The CDR3 runs 14 residues.

V gene TRBV2 combines with J gene TRBJ2-2; D remains ambiguous. V shed 7 bases and J shed 9 bases, with 15 bases lying between them. CDR1 is SNHLY and CDR2 is FYNNEI in the germline V gene. The CDR3 covers 13 residues. This CDR3 reads CASTSYPVRELFF. Written as DNA, the CDR3 is TGTGCCAGCACCTCCTATCCCGTCCGGGAGCTGTTTTTT.